This TCR beta chain was retrieved from a study of blood T cell repertoires in COVID-19. At the level of the study: T cells, B-cell-depleted T cells, or PBMCs provided the cDNA or gDNA that served as material.

V dropped 5 bases and J dropped 2; count of bases not matched to a gene: 10. This CDR3 has 16 residues. CDR1 and CDR2 from the germline V gene are SEHNR and FQNEAQ (reference sequence). The repertoire was sequenced with immunoSEQ multiplex PCR; TCRdb's copy has only in-frame clones and lacks some. Of some 120,000 clones detected, around nine tenths appear once; the ten largest clones hold 0.95% to 1.5%. Material: peripheral blood. The genes are TRBV7-9 and TRBJ2-3; TRBD2 matches 7 bases. The TCR was taken from a woman of 80 years or more with acute or convalescent COVID-19. Here the CDR3 DNA reads TGTGCCAGCAGCCCTCGCCTAGCGGCCTCCACAGATACGCAGTATTTT. Translated, it gives CASSPRLAASTDTQYF.